A selection of T cell receptor beta chains follows, all from one sample in a study of T cell changes during pregnancy in multiple sclerosis. Sequencing was performed with immunoSEQ multiplex PCR; in TCRdb, only in-frame clones are kept and a portion is missing. This table has tens of thousands of clones, 92% appearing once. Sequencing used CD4+ T cells from peripheral blood mononuclear cells, obtained in the second trimester of pregnancy. Receptor source: a female donor with multiple sclerosis, enrolled in a pregnancy study. Each CDR3 is given with its conserved first and last residue. A D gene is named only where the DNA matches it firmly. Some rows mark clone size as missing; the rest say once, few, many or name a class of expanded clone.

V	J	size	D	CDR3	DNA
TRBV5-1	TRBJ2-1	once	NA	CASKDSSLSSYNEQFF	TGCGCCAGCAAGGACTCATCCTTAAGCTCCTACAATGAGCAGTTCTTC
TRBV28	TRBJ2-5	NA	NA	CASSSEGWARETQYF	TGTGCCAGCAGTAGTGAGGGTTGGGCGCGAGAGACCCAGTACTTC
TRBV6-5	TRBJ2-7	NA	TRBD1	CASSLSGTAPYEQYF	TGTGCCAGCAGCCTATCCGGGACAGCGCCCTACGAGCAGTACTTC
TRBV2	TRBJ2-3	NA	TRBD2	CARGAGGGDEVATDTQYF	TGTGCCAGGGGAGCGGGGGGGGGAGACGAGGTGGCCACAGATACGCAGTATTTT
TRBV6-5	TRBJ2-7	once	TRBD1	CASSYTPQQGVYEQYF	TGTGCCAGCAGTTACACCCCGCAACAGGGGGTCTACGAGCAGTACTTC
TRBV5-1	TRBJ1-2	NA	NA	CASSLATGDYGYTF	TGCGCCAGCAGCTTGGCTACGGGGGACTATGGCTACACCTTC
TRBV9	TRBJ2-3	NA	NA	CASSVVGDGSTDTQYF	TGTGCCAGCAGCGTTGTGGGCGACGGTTCGACAGATACGCAGTATTTT
TRBV2	TRBJ1-2	NA	TRBD1	CASRQQGQGSGYTF	TGTGCCAGCAGACAACAGGGACAGGGGTCTGGCTACACCTTC
TRBV30	TRBJ1-1	NA	TRBD1	CAWTPGTGWTEAFF	TGTGCCTGGACCCCTGGGACAGGGTGGACTGAAGCTTTCTTT
TRBV11-2	TRBJ2-7	NA	NA	CASSFHGGPYPYEQYF	TGTGCCAGCAGCTTCCACGGGGGGCCATACCCCTACGAGCAGTACTTC
TRBV28	TRBJ2-2	few	NA	CASSLDWVNTGELFF	TGTGCCAGCAGTTTAGACTGGGTGAACACCGGGGAGCTGTTTTTT
TRBV27	TRBJ2-1	NA	TRBD2	CASCTSGAYNEQFF	TGTGCCAGCTGTACTAGCGGCGCCTACAATGAGCAGTTCTTC
TRBV5-1	TRBJ1-4	NA	NA	CASTLRGSTNEKLFF	TGCGCCAGCACCCTGCGGGGTTCAACTAATGAAAAACTGTTTTTT
TRBV6-1	TRBJ2-1	once	TRBD1	CASSERGHNEQFF	TGTGCCAGCAGTGAAAGGGGGCACAATGAGCAGTTCTTC
TRBV28	TRBJ1-2	NA	TRBD1	CASSSSQGTGYGYTF	TGTGCCAGCAGTTCCTCCCAGGGGACAGGGTATGGCTACACCTTC
TRBV5-1	TRBJ1-6	NA	NA	CASSLGQGWNSPLHF	TGCGCCAGCAGCTTGGGTCAGGGGTGGAATTCACCCCTCCACTTT
TRBV14	TRBJ2-5	NA	TRBD2	CASSHRLAGVQETQYF	TGTGCCAGCAGCCATAGACTAGCGGGAGTTCAAGAGACCCAGTACTTC
TRBV7-2	TRBJ2-7	NA	TRBD2	CASSFVTSAYEQYF	TGTGCCAGCAGCTTCGTAACTAGCGCGTACGAGCAGTACTTC
TRBV19	TRBJ2-1	NA	TRBD2	CASAGGANSYNEQFF	TGTGCCAGTGCGGGAGGAGCGAATTCCTACAATGAGCAGTTCTTC
TRBV7-9	TRBJ2-1	NA	TRBD1	CASNPFGQGEGNEQFF	TGTGCCAGCAACCCCTTTGGACAGGGGGAGGGCAATGAGCAGTTCTTC
TRBV30	TRBJ1-2	NA	NA	CAWSFGRRNYGYTF	TGTGCCTGGAGTTTTGGGAGGAGGAACTATGGCTACACCTTC
TRBV18	TRBJ2-2	NA	TRBD2	CASSPRRLAENTGELFF	TGTGCCAGCTCCCCCCGGCGGCTAGCGGAGAACACCGGGGAGCTGTTTTTT
TRBV5-1	TRBJ1-1	NA	NA	CASSLEGGTEAFF	TGCGCCAGCAGCTTGGAAGGGGGCACTGAAGCTTTCTTT
TRBV5-4	TRBJ2-7	NA	TRBD1	CASSFTGTGNYEQYF	TGTGCCAGCAGCTTTACCGGGACAGGGAACTACGAGCAGTACTTC
TRBV7-2	TRBJ2-7	NA	TRBD2	CASSLRGFAGTSVPYEQYF	TGTGCCAGCAGCTTAAGGGGCTTTGCCGGGACTAGCGTGCCCTACGAGCAGTACTTC
TRBV10-3	TRBJ1-2	NA	TRBD1	CAISGPQGYGYTF	TGTGCCATCAGTGGCCCACAGGGGTACGGCTACACCTTC
TRBV28	TRBJ2-3	NA	TRBD2	CASSLTTREGAEGVRDTQYF	TGTGCCAGCAGTTTGACGACGCGGGAGGGGGCAGAGGGCGTAAGGGATACGCAGTATTTT
TRBV7-6	TRBJ2-5	once	NA	CASSLARDLQETQYF	TGTGCCAGCAGCTTAGCCCGCGATCTCCAAGAGACCCAGTACTTC
TRBV19	TRBJ1-2	NA	NA	CASSINSPMGYTF	TGTGCCAGTAGTATCAATAGTCCTATGGGCTACACCTTC
TRBV9	TRBJ2-1	once	NA	CASSVTGLSYNEQFF	TGTGCCAGCAGCGTGACTGGACTCTCCTACAATGAGCAGTTCTTC
TRBV15	TRBJ2-1	NA	TRBD2	CATNAGLALNEQFF	TGTGCCACCAACGCGGGACTAGCGTTAAATGAGCAGTTCTTC
TRBV27	TRBJ1-2	NA	NA	CASSSRPSEDTF	TGTGCCAGCAGTTCCCGGCCCTCGGAGGATACCTTC
TRBV10-3	TRBJ2-1	NA	TRBD2	CAVSGGPMSYNEQFF	TGTGCCGTTAGCGGGGGGCCTATGTCCTACAATGAGCAGTTCTTC
TRBV5-4	TRBJ2-1	NA	NA	CASSLDGQLYNEQFF	TGTGCCAGCAGCTTGGATGGACAGCTTTACAATGAGCAGTTCTTC
TRBV12-5	TRBJ1-1	NA	NA	CASGLTGNTEAFF	TGTGCTAGTGGTCTTACAGGGAACACTGAAGCTTTCTTT
TRBV19	TRBJ1-5	once	NA	CATGREAFRRGQPQHF	TGTGCCACGGGGAGGGAAGCTTTCAGGCGGGGTCAGCCCCAGCATTTT
TRBV27	TRBJ2-7	NA	NA	CATSLRDSGTRGGYEQYF	TGTGCCACCTCCCTTAGGGACTCCGGGACCCGGGGCGGGTACGAGCAGTACTTC
TRBV20-1	TRBJ1-1	NA	TRBD1	CSALEDRGAFF	TGCAGTGCTCTGGAGGACAGGGGAGCTTTCTTT
TRBV6-1	TRBJ1-2	NA	TRBD1	CASTPGGLANYGYTF	TGTGCCAGCACGCCAGGGGGCCTAGCTAACTATGGCTACACCTTC
TRBV19	TRBJ2-5	NA	TRBD1	CASTAGTEETQYF	TGTGCCAGTACCGCCGGGACAGAAGAGACCCAGTACTTC